This T cell receptor (beta chain) emerged from a study of blood T cell repertoires in COVID-19. For the study at large: Samples representing acute and convalescent COVID-19 were sourced from the United States, Italy and Spain. T cells, B-cell-depleted T cells, or PBMCs provided the cDNA or gDNA that served as material.

Clinical history reported by participants formed the basis on which cohorts were assigned. Clones were sequenced by immunoSEQ multiplex PCR, and TCRdb holds only the in-frame ones, with some missing. This sample yields around 170,000 clones, of which approximately 84% are seen a single time; roughly 12% belongs to the top ten. V was shortened by 4 bases and J by 6 bases, with 5 bases between the two germline ends. The germline CDR1 and CDR2 sequences are SGDLS and YYNGEE. The CDR3 length is 11 residues. This TCR was sampled from a man between 45 and 60 years old who had recovered from COVID-19. The sequenced sample consisted of PBMCs or T cells enriched from blood (not recorded which). This chain connects TRBV9 to TRBJ2-1; D call uncertain. This CDR3 is CASSSSNEQFF. As DNA, the CDR3 is TGTGCCAGCAGCTCGAGCAATGAGCAGTTCTTC.